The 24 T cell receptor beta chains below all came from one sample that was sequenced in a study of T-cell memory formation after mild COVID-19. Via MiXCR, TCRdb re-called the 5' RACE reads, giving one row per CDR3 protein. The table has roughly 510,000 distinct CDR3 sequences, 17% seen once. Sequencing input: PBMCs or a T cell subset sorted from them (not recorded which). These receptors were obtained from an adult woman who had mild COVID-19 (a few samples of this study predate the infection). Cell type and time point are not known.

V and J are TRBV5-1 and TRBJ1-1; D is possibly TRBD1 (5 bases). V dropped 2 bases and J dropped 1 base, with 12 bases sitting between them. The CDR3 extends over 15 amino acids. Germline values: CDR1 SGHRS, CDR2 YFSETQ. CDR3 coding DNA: TGCGCCAGCAGCTTAGACAGATATCAGAACACTGAAGCTTTCTTT. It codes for CASSLDRYQNTEAFF. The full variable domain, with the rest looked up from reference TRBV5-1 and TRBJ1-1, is KAGVTQTPRYLIKTRGQQVTLSCSPISGHRSVSWYQQTPGQGLQFLFEYFSETQRNKGNFPGRFSGRQFSNSRSEMNVSTLELGDSALYLCASSLDRYQNTEAFFGQGTRLTVV.

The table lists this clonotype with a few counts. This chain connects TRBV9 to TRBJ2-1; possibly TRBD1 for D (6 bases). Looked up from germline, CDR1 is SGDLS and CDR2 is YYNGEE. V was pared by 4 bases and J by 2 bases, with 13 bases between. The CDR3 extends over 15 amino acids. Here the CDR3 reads CASSPRQATYNEQFF. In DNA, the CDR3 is TGTGCCAGCAGCCCCCGACAGGCGACCTACAATGAGCAGTTCTTC.

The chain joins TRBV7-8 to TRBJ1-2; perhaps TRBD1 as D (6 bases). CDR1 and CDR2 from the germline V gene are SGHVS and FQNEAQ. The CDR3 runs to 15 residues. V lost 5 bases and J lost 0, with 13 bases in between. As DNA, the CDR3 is TGTGCCAGCAGCCAAGGGCAGGGGACTAACTATGGCTACACCTTC. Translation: CASSQGQGTNYGYTF.

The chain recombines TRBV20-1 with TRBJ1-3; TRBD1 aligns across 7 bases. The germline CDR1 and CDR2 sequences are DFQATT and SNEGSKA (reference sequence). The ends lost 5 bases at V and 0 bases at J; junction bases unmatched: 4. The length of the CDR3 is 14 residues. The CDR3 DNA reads TGCAGTGCTTGGGACAGAAACTCTGGAAACACCATATATTTT. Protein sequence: CSAWDRNSGNTIYF.

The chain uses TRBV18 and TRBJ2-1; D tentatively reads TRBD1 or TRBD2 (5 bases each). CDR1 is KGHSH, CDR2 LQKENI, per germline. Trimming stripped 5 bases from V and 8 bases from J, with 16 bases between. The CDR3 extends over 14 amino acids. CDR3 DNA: TGTGCCAGCTCATCCGTCTCAGGGAGCGATGAGCAGTTCTTC. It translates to CASSSVSGSDEQFF.

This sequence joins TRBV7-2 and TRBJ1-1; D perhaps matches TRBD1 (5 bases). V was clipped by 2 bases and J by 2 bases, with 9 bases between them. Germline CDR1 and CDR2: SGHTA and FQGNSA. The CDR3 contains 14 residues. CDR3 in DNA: TGTGCCAGCAGCTTATATGGGGCTAACACTGAAGCTTTCTTT. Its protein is CASSLYGANTEAFF.

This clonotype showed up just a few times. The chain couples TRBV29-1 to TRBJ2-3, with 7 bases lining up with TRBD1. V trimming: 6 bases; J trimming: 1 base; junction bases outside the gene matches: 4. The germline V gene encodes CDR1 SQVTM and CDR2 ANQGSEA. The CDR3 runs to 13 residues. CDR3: CSVRQGGTDTQYF. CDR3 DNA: TGCAGCGTGCGACAGGGAGGCACAGATACGCAGTATTTT.

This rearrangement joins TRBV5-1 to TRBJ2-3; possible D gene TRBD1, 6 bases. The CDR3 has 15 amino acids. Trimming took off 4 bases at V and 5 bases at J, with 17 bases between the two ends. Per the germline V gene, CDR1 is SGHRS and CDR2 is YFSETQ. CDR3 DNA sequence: TGCGCCAGCAGCCAACAGGGAGTTGAGGGAGATACGCAGTATTTT. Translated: CASSQQGVEGDTQYF.

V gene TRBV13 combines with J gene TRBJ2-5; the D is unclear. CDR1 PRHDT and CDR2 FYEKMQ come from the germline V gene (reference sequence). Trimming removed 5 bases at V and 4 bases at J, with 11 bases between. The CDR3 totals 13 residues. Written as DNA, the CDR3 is TGTGCCAGCAGCAAACCCCCGTCAGAGACCCAGTACTTC. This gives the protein CASSKPPSETQYF.

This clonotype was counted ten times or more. CDR3 in DNA: TGTGCCAGCAGTCTAAGGGGGAACTACGAGCAGTACTTC. Protein: CASSLRGNYEQYF. The chain joins TRBV27 to TRBJ2-7; D is perhaps TRBD1 (6 bases). The CDR3 loop spans 13 amino acids. The V gene's germline CDR1 is MNHEY and CDR2 SMNVEV (reference sequence). Trimming left V 5 bases short and J 3 bases short, with 11 bases between.

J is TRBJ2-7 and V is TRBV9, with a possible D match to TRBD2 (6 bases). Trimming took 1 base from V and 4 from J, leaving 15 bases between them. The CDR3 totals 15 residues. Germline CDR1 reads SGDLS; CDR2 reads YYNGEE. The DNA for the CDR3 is TGTGCCAGCAGCGTATTCGGCGGGATGGGTTACGAGCAGTACTTC. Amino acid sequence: CASSVFGGMGYEQYF.

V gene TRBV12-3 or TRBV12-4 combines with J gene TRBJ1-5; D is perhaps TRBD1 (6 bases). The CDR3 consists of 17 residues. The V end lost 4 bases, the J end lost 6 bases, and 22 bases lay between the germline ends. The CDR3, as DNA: TGTGCCAGCAGTTACCTCGGACAGACCGGCCGGGTTCAGCCCCAGCATTTT. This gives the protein CASSYLGQTGRVQPQHF.

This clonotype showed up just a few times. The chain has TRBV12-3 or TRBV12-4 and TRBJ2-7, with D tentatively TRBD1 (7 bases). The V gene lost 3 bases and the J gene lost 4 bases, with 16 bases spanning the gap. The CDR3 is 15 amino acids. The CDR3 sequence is CASSFLEGARYEQYF. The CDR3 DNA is TGTGCCAGCAGTTTTCTGGAGGGGGCAAGATACGAGCAGTACTTC.

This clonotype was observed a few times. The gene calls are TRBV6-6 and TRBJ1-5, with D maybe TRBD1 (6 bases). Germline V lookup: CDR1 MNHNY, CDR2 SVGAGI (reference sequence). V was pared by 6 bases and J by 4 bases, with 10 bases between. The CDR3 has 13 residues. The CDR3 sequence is CASRRDRNQPQHF. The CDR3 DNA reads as TGTGCCAGCAGAAGAGACAGGAATCAGCCCCAGCATTTT.

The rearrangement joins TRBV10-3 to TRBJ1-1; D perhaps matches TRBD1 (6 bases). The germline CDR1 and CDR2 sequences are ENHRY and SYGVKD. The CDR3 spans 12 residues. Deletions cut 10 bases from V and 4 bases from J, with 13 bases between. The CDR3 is CATIGGGTEAFF. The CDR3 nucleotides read TGTGCCACCATAGGGGGGGGCACTGAAGCTTTCTTT.

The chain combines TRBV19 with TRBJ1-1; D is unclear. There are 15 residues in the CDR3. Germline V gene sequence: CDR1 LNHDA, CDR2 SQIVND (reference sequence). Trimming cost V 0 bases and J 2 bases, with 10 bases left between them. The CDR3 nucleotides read TGTGCCAGTAGTATAGAGGGATGGGAAAACACTGAAGCTTTCTTT. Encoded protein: CASSIEGWENTEAFF.

The CDR3 bases are TGTGCCAGCAGCCAAGATCGCGGGGCTGGGGCTGAAGCTTTCTTT. Protein: CASSQDRGAGAEAFF. This chain uses TRBV3-1 with TRBJ1-1; D possibly corresponds to TRBD1 (5 bases). The CDR3 has 15 amino acids. The V end was cut by 0 bases, the J end by 6 bases, with 14 bases between. CDR1 is LGHDT and CDR2 is YNNKEL in the germline V gene (reference sequence). The whole variable domain, remainder taken from reference TRBV3-1 and TRBJ1-1, is DTAVSQTPKYLVTQMGNDKSIKCEQNLGHDTMYWYKQDSKKFLKIMFSYNNKELIINETVPNRFSPKSPDKAHLNLHINSLELGDSAVYFCASSQDRGAGAEAFFGQGTRLTVV.

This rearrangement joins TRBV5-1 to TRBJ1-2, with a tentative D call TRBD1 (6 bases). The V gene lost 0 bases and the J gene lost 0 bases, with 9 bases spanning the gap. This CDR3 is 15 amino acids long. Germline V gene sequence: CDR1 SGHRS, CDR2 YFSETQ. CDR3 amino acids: CASSLAGAPNYGYTF. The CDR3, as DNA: TGCGCCAGCAGCTTGGCAGGGGCCCCTAACTATGGCTACACCTTC. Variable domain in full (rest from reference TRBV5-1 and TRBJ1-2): KAGVTQTPRYLIKTRGQQVTLSCSPISGHRSVSWYQQTPGQGLQFLFEYFSETQRNKGNFPGRFSGRQFSNSRSEMNVSTLELGDSALYLCASSLAGAPNYGYTFGSGTRLTVV.

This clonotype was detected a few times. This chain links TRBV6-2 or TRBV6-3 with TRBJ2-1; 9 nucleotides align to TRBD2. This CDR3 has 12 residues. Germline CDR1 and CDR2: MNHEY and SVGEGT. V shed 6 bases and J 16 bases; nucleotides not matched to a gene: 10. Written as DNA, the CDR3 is TGTGCCAGCAGCCTTAAGCGGGAGGAGCTATTCTTC. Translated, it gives CASSLKREELFF.

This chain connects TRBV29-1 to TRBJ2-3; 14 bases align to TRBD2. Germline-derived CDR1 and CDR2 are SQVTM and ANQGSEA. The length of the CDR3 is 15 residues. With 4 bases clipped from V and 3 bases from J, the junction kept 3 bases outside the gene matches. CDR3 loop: CSVGGTSGRTDTQYF. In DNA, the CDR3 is TGCAGCGTTGGAGGGACTAGCGGGAGAACAGATACGCAGTATTTT.

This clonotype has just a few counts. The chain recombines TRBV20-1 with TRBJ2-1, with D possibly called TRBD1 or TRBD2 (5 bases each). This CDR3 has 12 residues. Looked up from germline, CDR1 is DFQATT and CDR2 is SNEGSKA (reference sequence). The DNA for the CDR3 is TGCAGCGGTACCGGGACCGACAATGAGCAGTTCTTC. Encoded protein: CSGTGTDNEQFF.

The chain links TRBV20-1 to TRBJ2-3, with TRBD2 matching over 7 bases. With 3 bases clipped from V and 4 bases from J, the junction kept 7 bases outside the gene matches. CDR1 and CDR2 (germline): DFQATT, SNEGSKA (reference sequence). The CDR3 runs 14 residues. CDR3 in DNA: TGCAGTGCTAGTTGGGCGGGAGTAGCAGATACGCAGTATTTT. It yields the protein CSASWAGVADTQYF.

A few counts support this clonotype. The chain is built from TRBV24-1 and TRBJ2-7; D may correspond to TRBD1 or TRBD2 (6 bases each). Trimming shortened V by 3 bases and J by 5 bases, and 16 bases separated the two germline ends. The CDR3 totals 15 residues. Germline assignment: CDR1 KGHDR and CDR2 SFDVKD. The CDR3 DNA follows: TGTGCCACCAGTGATGTTAGAGGGGGGTTCAACGAGCAGTACTTC. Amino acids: CATSDVRGGFNEQYF.

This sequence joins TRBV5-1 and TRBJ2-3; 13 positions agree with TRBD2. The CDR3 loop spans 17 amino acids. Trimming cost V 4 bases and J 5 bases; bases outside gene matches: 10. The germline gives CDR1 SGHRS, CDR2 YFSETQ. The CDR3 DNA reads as TGCGCCAGCAGCCTAGGGACTAGCGGGGCCGCTGGAGATACGCAGTATTTT. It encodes CASSLGTSGAAGDTQYF.